This TCR beta chain is drawn from a study of shared T cell receptors in the human thymus. Profiling relied on immunoSEQ multiplex PCR, and the TCRdb table lists in-frame clones only, not all of them. The data hold 500,000 to 850,000 clones, with approximately 87% observed a single time. Trimming cost V 3 bases and J 5 bases, with 14 bases left between them. CDR3 length: 14 residues. Looked up from germline, CDR1 is KGHSH and CDR2 is LQKENI. This sample was shared with a second study, whose subject was human thymus T cells. Per that study: All donors were healthy Finnish infants who were undergoing corrective surgery to treat congenital heart defects. Obtained as resections during corrective heart surgery, the thymus tissue was then studied. Thymic and blood repertoires appeared to carry a bias in their V and J gene usage. Related work found strong thymic repertoire overlap between unrelated individuals.

The chain links TRBV18 to TRBJ2-7; no clear D. Source material: thymocytes. The sequence came from a boy under two years old with a congenital heart defect. The CDR3 region is CASSPAETHNEQYF. CDR3 in DNA: TGTGCCAGCTCACCCGCGGAGACCCACAACGAGCAGTACTTC.